A single sample gave rise to the 30 T cell receptor beta chains below, sequenced in a study of cytomegalovirus exposure and HLA in healthy donors. 60 Vbeta and 13 Jbeta primers were used in PCR. The data were produced by immunoSEQ multiplex PCR, yet TCRdb's version contains in-frame clones alone and is incomplete. The repertoire holds 170,000 or so clones, with around 80% as singletons. The sample taken for sequencing was PBMCs. The source of these receptors is a man aged 50 to 59 in good health and CMV-seropositive.

V usage is TRBV11-3 and J usage is TRBJ1-4; D not certain. Trimming removed 5 bases from V and 6 bases from J, with 16 bases in between. The CDR3 has 15 amino acids. The germline gives CDR1 SGHNT, CDR2 YENEEA. The DNA of the CDR3 is TGTGCCAGCAGCCTCCGCGGCGCGCGGGATGAAAAACTGTTTTTT. Protein sequence: CASSLRGARDEKLFF. Combining the CDR3 with reference TRBV11-3 and TRBJ1-4 gives the whole variable domain EAGVVQSPRYKIIEKKQPVAFWCNPISGHNTLYWYLQNLGQGPELLIRYENEEAVDDSQLPKDRFSAERLKGVDSTLKIQPAELGDSAVYLCASSLRGARDEKLFFGSGTQLSVL.

The V gene is TRBV10-1, the J gene TRBJ2-5, with 15 bases identical to TRBD2. This CDR3 is built from 15 residues. Germline CDR1 is WNHNN and CDR2 is SYGVQD (reference sequence). J lost 14 bases, V lost 4 bases, and 11 bases had no gene match. The CDR3 region has the DNA TGCGCCAGCAGTGGCTCCGGGACTAGCGGGGGGTACCTATACTTC. It codes for CASSGSGTSGGYLYF.

This clone has only one observation. V gene TRBV27 combines with J gene TRBJ2-5; 8 bases map to TRBD1. Germline CDR1 reads MNHEY; CDR2 reads SMNVEV (reference sequence). With 3 bases clipped from V and 5 bases from J, the junction kept 11 bases outside the gene matches. This CDR3 is 16 amino acids long. CDR3: CASSFRPGGFRETQYF. As DNA, the CDR3 is TGTGCCAGCAGTTTCCGCCCAGGGGGCTTTCGGGAGACCCAGTACTTC.

V is TRBV10-2 and J is TRBJ2-7, with a weak D call TRBD2 (6 bases). The V end was cut by 0 bases, the J end by 2 bases, with 17 bases between. Germline values: CDR1 WSHSY, CDR2 SAAADI. This CDR3 comprises 17 residues. The CDR3: CASSESKFGGAPYEQYF. CDR3 nucleotide sequence: TGCGCCAGCAGTGAGTCGAAGTTTGGCGGGGCGCCCTACGAGCAGTACTTC.

The chain employs TRBV2 and TRBJ1-6; D not resolved. Germline values: CDR1 SNHLY, CDR2 FYNNEI. Between the trimmed V and J ends, which lost 4 bases and 10 bases, there was a span of 26 bases. The CDR3 runs 18 residues. As DNA, the CDR3 is TGTGCCAGCAGTGGGGTCCGCTCCTATATGACTCCCCGATCACCCCTCCACTTT. This codes for CASSGVRSYMTPRSPLHF.

With respect to this clone: This same CDR3 is encoded by further DNA sequences in the sample. The J gene is TRBJ2-5, the V gene TRBV11-3; 7 bases fit TRBD1. This CDR3 contains 14 residues. After removal of 3 bases from V and 2 bases from J, the junction contained 3 bases not matched to a gene. The germline CDR1 and CDR2 sequences are SGHNT and YENEEA. CDR3 in DNA: TGTGCCAGCAGCTTGGGCAGGGGGCAAGAGACCCAGTACTTC. This encodes CASSLGRGQETQYF.

This chain links TRBV10-3 with TRBJ2-7, with D maybe TRBD1 (6 bases). The CDR3 has 14 residues. Germline-derived CDR1 and CDR2 are ENHRY and SYGVKD. V shed 10 bases and J shed 0 bases, with 16 bases lying between them. CDR3 sequence (DNA): TGTGCCACCAGCCCGGGACAAAGCTCCTACGAGCAGTACTTC. Translating gives CATSPGQSSYEQYF.

This clone appeared a single time. The chain combines TRBV6-5 with TRBJ1-1; TRBD1 aligns across 8 bases. The CDR3 sequence is 15 residues long. Germline values: CDR1 MNHEY, CDR2 SVGAGI. Trimming took 7 bases from V and 1 from J; bases not matched to a gene: 8. The CDR3 loop reads CASTPTGARNTEAFF. In DNA form, the CDR3 reads TGTGCCAGCACCCCGACAGGGGCCCGGAACACTGAAGCTTTCTTT.

V gene TRBV7-2 combines with J gene TRBJ2-3; 11 nucleotides agree with TRBD2. CDR3 length equals 15 residues. Germline CDR1 and CDR2: SGHTA and FQGNSA. V lost 1 base to trimming and J lost 6 bases; unmatched junction nucleotides: 3. DNA of the CDR3: TGTGCCAGCAGCTTAGTGGGACTAGCGGCGGATACGCAGTATTTT. It yields the protein CASSLVGLAADTQYF.

The chain has TRBV30 and TRBJ1-1; possible D gene TRBD1, 6 bases. There are 13 residues in the CDR3. Germline V gene sequence: CDR1 GTSNPN, CDR2 SVGIG (reference sequence). V was trimmed by 5 bases and J by 5 bases, leaving 15 bases between them. CDR3 DNA: TGTGCCTGGGGGGTGGTGAGGGGGACTGAAGCTTTCTTT. Its protein product is CAWGVVRGTEAFF.

This clone was detected only a few times. This chain joins TRBV29-1 and TRBJ2-7, with 7 bases aligning to TRBD2. Unmatched junction bases numbered 3, after V lost 4 bases and J lost 0 bases. The CDR3 consists of 13 residues. Germline-derived CDR1 and CDR2 are SQVTM and ANQGSEA. The CDR3 loop reads CSVVGGSSYEQYF. The CDR3 nucleotides are TGCAGCGTTGTAGGCGGGAGCTCCTACGAGCAGTACTTC.

A single count supports this clone. The rearrangement links TRBV6-1 to TRBJ2-7; perhaps TRBD1 as D (6 bases). Trimming removed 2 bases from V and 2 bases from J, with 10 bases in between. The CDR3 covers 14 residues. In germline, CDR1 is MNHNS, CDR2 SASEGT. The CDR3 is CASSERGQTYEQYV. The CDR3 bases are TGTGCCAGCAGTGAACGGGGACAAACCTACGAGCAGTACGTC.

This clone has just a few counts. The CDR3 loop reads CASSELQLYGYTF. The CDR3 DNA reads as TGTGCCAGCAGTGAATTACAGCTCTATGGCTACACCTTC. J is TRBJ1-2 and V is TRBV6-1; no clear D. The V end lost 2 bases, the J end lost 4 bases, and 8 bases lay between the germline ends. Germline assignment: CDR1 MNHNS and CDR2 SASEGT. This CDR3 is built from 13 residues.

This clone was observed once. The chain has TRBV7-6 and TRBJ1-2; possible D gene TRBD1, 5 bases. Germline CDR1 SGHVS, CDR2 FNYEAQ. Trimming stripped 2 bases from V and 6 bases from J, with 10 bases between. This CDR3 region has 13 residues. CDR3 in amino acids: CASSLQGLDGYTF. CDR3 nucleotides: TGTGCCAGCAGCTTACAGGGTTTGGATGGCTACACCTTC.

J is TRBJ1-2 and V is TRBV5-6; tentatively, D is TRBD1 (6 bases). Germline CDR1 is SGHDT and CDR2 is YYEEEE. There are 14 residues in the CDR3. Trimming pared 4 bases from V and 4 bases from J, leaving 14 bases between. CDR3 nucleotide sequence: TGTGCCAGCAGCCACAGGGTAGGGGTCTATGGCTACACCTTC. Residues: CASSHRVGVYGYTF.

This clone was recorded once. The chain couples TRBV5-4 to TRBJ2-5, with TRBD2 identical over 10 bases. Germline loops: CDR1 SGHNT, CDR2 YYREEE (reference sequence). Unmatched junction bases numbered 10, after V lost 1 base and J lost 4 bases. The CDR3 is 17 residues long. CDR3 nucleotides: TGTGCCAGCAGCTTGTATCTCAGCGGGAGGGCCGGAGAGACCCAGTACTTC. It yields the protein CASSLYLSGRAGETQYF. Looking up the rest from reference TRBV5-4 and TRBJ2-5 gives the full variable domain: ETGVTQSPTHLIKTRGQQVTLRCSSQSGHNTVSWYQQALGQGPQFIFQYYREEENGRGNFPPRFSGLQFPNYSSELNVNALELDDSALYLCASSLYLSGRAGETQYFGPGTRLLVL.

This clone was seen only a few times. The gene calls are TRBV15 and TRBJ1-3; TRBD1 matches 10 bases. Germline V CDR1 and CDR2: LNHNV, YYDKDF (reference sequence). The CDR3 runs to 17 residues. Trimming at V came to 1 base and at J to 4 bases, leaving 7 bases not matched to a gene. CDR3 bases: TGTGCCACCAGCAGAGCCCCGCTGGACAGGGGGGGAAACACCATATATTTT. Translated, it gives CATSRAPLDRGGNTIYF.

The chain joins TRBV6-1 to TRBJ2-3; D not resolved. Trimming pared 5 bases from V and 6 bases from J, leaving 9 bases between. The CDR3 consists of 12 residues. The germline V gene encodes CDR1 MNHNS and CDR2 SASEGT. CDR3 nucleotide sequence: TGTGCCAGCAGTTTAGACGGGGATACGCAGTATTTT. This gives the protein CASSLDGDTQYF.

This rearrangement joins TRBV6-6 to TRBJ2-3; D uncertain. CDR1 MNHNY and CDR2 SVGAGI come from the germline V gene (reference sequence). CDR3 size: 14 residues. Trimming left V 2 bases short and J 2 bases short, with 8 bases between. The CDR3 DNA is TGTGCCAGCAGTTACGGGCAGAACACAGATACGCAGTATTTT. Protein: CASSYGQNTDTQYF.

This chain links TRBV6-5 with TRBJ2-7, with a tentative D call TRBD2 (6 bases). The CDR3 sequence is 14 residues long. Trimming left V 6 bases short and J 2 bases short, with 14 bases between. Germline-derived CDR1 and CDR2 are MNHEY and SVGAGI. The CDR3 sequence: CASSLDGSAYEQYF. CDR3 nucleotide sequence: TGTGCCAGCAGCTTGGACGGGAGCGCCTACGAGCAGTACTTC.

This clone was seen a single time. The chain links TRBV6-5 to TRBJ1-2, with D possibly matching TRBD1 (6 bases). V lost 0 bases, J lost 8 bases, and 10 bases lay in between. CDR1 is MNHEY and CDR2 is SVGAGI in the germline V gene. The CDR3 is 13 amino acids. This chain's CDR3 is CASSYSDQGGYTF. The CDR3 nucleotides read TGTGCCAGCAGTTACTCGGATCAGGGGGGCTACACCTTC.

This clone has more than one count but fewer than ten. The J gene is TRBJ2-7, the V gene TRBV2; D remains unclear. V was clipped by 10 bases and J by 2 bases, with 15 bases between them. Germline V lookup: CDR1 SNHLY, CDR2 FYNNEI. The CDR3 runs 13 residues. The CDR3 nucleotides are TGTGCCACCTCCTCACTATCGACCTACGAGCAGTACGTC. This gives the protein CATSSLSTYEQYV.

The rearrangement links TRBV5-6 to TRBJ2-7; 7 positions match TRBD1. With 4 bases clipped from V and 0 bases from J, the junction kept 4 bases outside the gene matches. Germline V gene data show CDR1 as SGHDT and CDR2 as YYEEEE. There are 14 residues in the CDR3. The CDR3 DNA reads TGTGCCAGCAGCCAAAGGACAGGCTCCTACGAGCAGTACGTC. This sequence encodes CASSQRTGSYEQYV.

The gene calls are TRBV18 and TRBJ1-2, with D possibly being TRBD1 (5 bases). The V gene's germline CDR1 is KGHSH and CDR2 LQKENI. This CDR3 spans 14 amino acids. Trimming took off 2 bases at V and 2 bases at J, with 9 bases between the two ends. CDR3 in amino acids: CASSPGAENYGYTF. Here the CDR3 DNA reads TGTGCCAGCTCACCAGGGGCTGAGAACTATGGCTACACCTTC.

The chain combines TRBV4-1 with TRBJ2-3; 13 bases align to TRBD2. Per germline, CDR1 MGHRA and CDR2 YSYEKL. This CDR3 has 17 amino acids. V was clipped by 1 base and J by 4 bases; unmatched bases: 5. This chain's CDR3 is CASSQARTSGSADTQYF. DNA of the CDR3: TGCGCCAGCAGCCAAGCCCGGACTAGCGGGAGTGCAGATACGCAGTATTTT.

The CDR3: CASSLVAGWDPDTQYF. Written as DNA, the CDR3 is TGCGCCAGCAGCTTGGTGGCGGGGTGGGACCCAGATACGCAGTATTTT. The J gene is TRBJ2-3, the V gene TRBV5-1; maybe TRBD2 (6 bases). V was clipped by 0 bases and J by 4 bases, with 15 bases between them. Germline lookup yields CDR1 SGHRS and CDR2 YFSETQ. CDR3 size: 16 residues.

To note about this clone: Its ends do not fully match the called genes, so a read error is possible. The CDR3 nucleotides read TGTGCCAGCAGGGTAGGTTTACAGGTGGATAATTCACCCCTCCACTTT. Encoded protein: CASRVGLQVDNSPLHF. This rearrangement joins TRBV9 to TRBJ1-6; D might be TRBD1 (5 bases). The CDR3 spans 16 residues. Germline values: CDR1 SGDLS, CDR2 YYNGEE.

This chain uses TRBV4-2 with TRBJ1-1; D is possibly TRBD1 (6 bases). CDR3 length: 15 residues. V was shortened by 4 bases and J by 0 bases, with 12 bases between the two germline ends. Germline V gene data show CDR1 as LGHNA and CDR2 as YNFKEQ. The CDR3 reads CASSPSGAMNTEAFF. The CDR3 DNA sequence: TGTGCCAGCAGCCCATCAGGGGCGATGAACACTGAAGCTTTCTTT.

This chain uses TRBV5-6 with TRBJ2-1; TRBD1 is a possible D gene (6 bases). The CDR3 loop spans 12 amino acids. Germline-derived CDR1 and CDR2 are SGHDT and YYEEEE. The V end lost 4 bases, the J end lost 6 bases, and 8 bases lay between the germline ends. The CDR3 DNA reads as TGTGCCAGCAGCCTACAGGGCAATGAGCAGTTCTTC. Protein product: CASSLQGNEQFF.

The chain is built from TRBV7-8 and TRBJ2-2; a weak D match, TRBD1 (5 bases). The CDR3 is 17 amino acids. Germline V gives CDR1 SGHVS, CDR2 FQNEAQ. The germline V and J ends were trimmed by 1 base and 2 bases, with 14 bases remaining between them. The CDR3 region has the DNA TGTGCCAGCAGCTTAGTTGTCGACAGATTCAACACCGGGGAGCTGTTTTTT. It is translated as CASSLVVDRFNTGELFF.